This entry is about one TCR beta chain. Its antigen is not known. CDR3 length equals 17 residues. Looked up from germline, CDR1 is SGHDT and CDR2 is YYEEEE. Unmatched junction bases numbered 10, after V lost 2 bases and J lost 3 bases. The data derive from a study of cytomegalovirus exposure and HLA in healthy donors. General observations from the study: According to the study, around 160 TCR beta chains were cytomegalovirus-associated. Among the CMV-associated chains, three were confirmed in vitro as specific for CMV antigens.

The study ran its PCR with 60 Vbeta and 13 Jbeta primers. Only in-frame clones appear in the TCRdb table, and some are missing; sequencing was by immunoSEQ multiplex PCR. The table includes about 190,000 clones, approximately 77% detected once. The sample comprised PBMCs. The receptor's source is a man in his forties or fifties in good health and CMV-seropositive. This rearrangement joins TRBV5-6 to TRBJ2-3, with 9 positions matching TRBD2. The CDR3 DNA sequence: TGTGCCAGCAGCTTTGGGCTAGCGGGGACTAGAACAGATACGCAGTATTTT. This translates into CASSFGLAGTRTDTQYF.